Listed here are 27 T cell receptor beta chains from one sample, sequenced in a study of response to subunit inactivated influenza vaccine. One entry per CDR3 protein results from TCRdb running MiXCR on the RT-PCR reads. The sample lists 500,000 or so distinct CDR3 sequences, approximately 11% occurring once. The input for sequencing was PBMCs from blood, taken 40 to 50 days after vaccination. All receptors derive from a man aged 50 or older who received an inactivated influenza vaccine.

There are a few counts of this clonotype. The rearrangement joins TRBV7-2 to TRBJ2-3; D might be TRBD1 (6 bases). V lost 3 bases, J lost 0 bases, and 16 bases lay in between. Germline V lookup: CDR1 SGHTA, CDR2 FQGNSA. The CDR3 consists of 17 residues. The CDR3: CASSLRGQTSSTDTQYF. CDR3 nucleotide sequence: TGTGCCAGCAGCTTGAGGGGACAAACCTCTAGCACAGATACGCAGTATTTT.

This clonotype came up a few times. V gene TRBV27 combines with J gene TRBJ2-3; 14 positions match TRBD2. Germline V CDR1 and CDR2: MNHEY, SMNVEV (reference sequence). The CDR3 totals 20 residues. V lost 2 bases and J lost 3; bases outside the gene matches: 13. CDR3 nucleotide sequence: TGTGCCAGCAGTTTACGTCCGGGACTAGCGGGAGTGGGCTGGACAGATACGCAGTATTTT. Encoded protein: CASSLRPGLAGVGWTDTQYF.

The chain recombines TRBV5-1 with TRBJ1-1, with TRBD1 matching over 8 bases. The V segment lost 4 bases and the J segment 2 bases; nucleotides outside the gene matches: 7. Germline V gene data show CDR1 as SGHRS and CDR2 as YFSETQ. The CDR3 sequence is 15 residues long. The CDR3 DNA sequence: TGCGCCAGCAGCGGTAGACAGGGGATAAACACTGAAGCTTTCTTT. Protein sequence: CASSGRQGINTEAFF. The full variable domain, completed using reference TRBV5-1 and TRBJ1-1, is KAGVTQTPRYLIKTRGQQVTLSCSPISGHRSVSWYQQTPGQGLQFLFEYFSETQRNKGNFPGRFSGRQFSNSRSEMNVSTLELGDSALYLCASSGRQGINTEAFFGQGTRLTVV.

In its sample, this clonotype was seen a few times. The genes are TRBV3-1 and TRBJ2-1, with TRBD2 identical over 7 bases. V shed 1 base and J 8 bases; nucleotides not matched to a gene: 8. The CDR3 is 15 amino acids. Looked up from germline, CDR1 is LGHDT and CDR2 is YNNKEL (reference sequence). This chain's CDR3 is CASSQVAGVSYEQFF. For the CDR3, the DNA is TGTGCCAGCAGCCAAGTCGCGGGAGTCTCCTATGAGCAGTTCTTC.

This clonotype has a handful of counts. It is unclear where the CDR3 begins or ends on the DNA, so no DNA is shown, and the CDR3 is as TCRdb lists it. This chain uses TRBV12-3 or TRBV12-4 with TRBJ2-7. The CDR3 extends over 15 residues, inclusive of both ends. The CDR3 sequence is CASSTSFVNSYEQYF.

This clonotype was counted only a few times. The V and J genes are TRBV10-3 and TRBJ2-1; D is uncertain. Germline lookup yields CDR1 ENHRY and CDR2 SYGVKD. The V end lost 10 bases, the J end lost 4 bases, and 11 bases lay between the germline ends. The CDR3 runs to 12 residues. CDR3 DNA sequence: TGTGCCACTGCGACCATTTACAATGAGCAGTTCTTC. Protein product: CATATIYNEQFF.

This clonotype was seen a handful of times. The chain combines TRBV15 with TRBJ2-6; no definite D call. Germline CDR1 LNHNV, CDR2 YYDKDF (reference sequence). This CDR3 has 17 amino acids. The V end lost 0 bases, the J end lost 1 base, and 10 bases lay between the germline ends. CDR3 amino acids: CATSRDPPGSGANVLTF. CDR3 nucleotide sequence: TGTGCCACCAGCAGAGATCCCCCTGGGTCTGGGGCCAACGTCCTGACTTTC.

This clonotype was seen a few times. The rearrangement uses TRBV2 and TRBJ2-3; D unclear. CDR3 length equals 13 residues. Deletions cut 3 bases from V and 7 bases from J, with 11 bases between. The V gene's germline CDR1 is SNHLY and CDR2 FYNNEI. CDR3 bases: TGTGCCAGCAGTGAGGGGAACTTAAATACGCAGTATTTT. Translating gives CASSEGNLNTQYF.

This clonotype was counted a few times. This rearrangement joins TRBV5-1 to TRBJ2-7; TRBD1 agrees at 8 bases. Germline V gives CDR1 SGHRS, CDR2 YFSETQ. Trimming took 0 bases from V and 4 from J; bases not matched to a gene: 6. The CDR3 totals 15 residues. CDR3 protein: CASSLEYRGRYEQYF. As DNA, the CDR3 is TGCGCCAGCAGCTTGGAGTACAGGGGGAGGTACGAGCAGTACTTC. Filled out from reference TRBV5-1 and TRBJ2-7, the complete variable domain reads KAGVTQTPRYLIKTRGQQVTLSCSPISGHRSVSWYQQTPGQGLQFLFEYFSETQRNKGNFPGRFSGRQFSNSRSEMNVSTLELGDSALYLCASSLEYRGRYEQYFGPGTRLTVT.

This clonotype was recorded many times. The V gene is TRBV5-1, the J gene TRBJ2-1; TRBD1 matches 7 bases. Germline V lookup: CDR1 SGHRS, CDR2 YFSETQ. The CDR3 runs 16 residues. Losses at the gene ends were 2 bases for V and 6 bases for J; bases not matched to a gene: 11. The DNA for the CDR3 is TGCGCCAGCAGCTTAACACCCCCGGGACAGAGCAATGAGCAGTTCTTC. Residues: CASSLTPPGQSNEQFF.

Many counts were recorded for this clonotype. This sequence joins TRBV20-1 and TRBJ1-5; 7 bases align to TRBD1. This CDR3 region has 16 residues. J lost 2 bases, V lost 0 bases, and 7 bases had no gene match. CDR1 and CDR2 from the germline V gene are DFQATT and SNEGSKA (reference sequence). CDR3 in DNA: TGCAGTGCTAGAGACGTCGACAGGGTGGGCAATCAGCCCCAGCATTTT. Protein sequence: CSARDVDRVGNQPQHF.

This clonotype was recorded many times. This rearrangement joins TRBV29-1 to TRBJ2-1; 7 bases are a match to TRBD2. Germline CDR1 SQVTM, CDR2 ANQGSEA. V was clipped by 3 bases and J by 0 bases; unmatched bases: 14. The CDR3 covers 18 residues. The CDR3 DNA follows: TGCAGCGTTGAGGGGGGTAGCGGGCAACGGAGCTCCTACAATGAGCAGTTCTTC. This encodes CSVEGGSGQRSSYNEQFF.

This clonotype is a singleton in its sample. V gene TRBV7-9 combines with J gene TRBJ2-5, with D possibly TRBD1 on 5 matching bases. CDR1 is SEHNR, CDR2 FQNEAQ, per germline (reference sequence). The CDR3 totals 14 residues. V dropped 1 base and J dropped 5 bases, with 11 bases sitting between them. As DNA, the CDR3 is TGTGCCAGCAGCTTAGTACCAGGGAAGGAGACCCAGTACTTC. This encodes CASSLVPGKETQYF.

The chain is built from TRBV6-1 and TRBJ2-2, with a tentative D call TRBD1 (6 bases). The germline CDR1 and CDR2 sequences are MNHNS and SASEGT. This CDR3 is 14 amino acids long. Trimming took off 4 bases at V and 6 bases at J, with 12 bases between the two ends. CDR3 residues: CASSAGVFPGELFF. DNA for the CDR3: TGTGCCAGCAGTGCAGGGGTGTTTCCCGGGGAGCTGTTTTTT.

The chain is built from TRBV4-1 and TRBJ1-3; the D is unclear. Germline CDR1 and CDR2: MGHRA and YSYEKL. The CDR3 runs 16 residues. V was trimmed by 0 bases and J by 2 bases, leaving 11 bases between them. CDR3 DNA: TGCGCCAGCAGCCAAGAAAGGGTATCGACTGGAAACACCATATATTTT. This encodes CASSQERVSTGNTIYF.

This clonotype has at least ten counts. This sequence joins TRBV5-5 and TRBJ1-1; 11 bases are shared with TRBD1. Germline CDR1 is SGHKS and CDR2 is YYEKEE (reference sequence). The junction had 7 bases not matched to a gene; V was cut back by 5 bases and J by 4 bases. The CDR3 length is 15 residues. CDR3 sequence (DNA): TGTGCCAGCAGTCCTGGGACAGGGGGGATCACTGAAGCTTTCTTT. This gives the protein CASSPGTGGITEAFF.

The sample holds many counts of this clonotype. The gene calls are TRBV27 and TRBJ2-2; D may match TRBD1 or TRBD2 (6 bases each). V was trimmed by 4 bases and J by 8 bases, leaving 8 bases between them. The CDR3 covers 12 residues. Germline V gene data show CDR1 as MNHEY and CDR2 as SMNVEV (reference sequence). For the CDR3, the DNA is TGTGCCAGCAGTTGGGGGGCAGGGGAGCTGTTTTTT. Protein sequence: CASSWGAGELFF.

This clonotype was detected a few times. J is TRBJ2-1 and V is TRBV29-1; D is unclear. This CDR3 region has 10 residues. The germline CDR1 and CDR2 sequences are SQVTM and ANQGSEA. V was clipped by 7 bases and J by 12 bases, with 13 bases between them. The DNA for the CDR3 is TGCAGCGCCTCTCCCCGAAGGCAGTTCTTC. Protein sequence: CSASPRRQFF.

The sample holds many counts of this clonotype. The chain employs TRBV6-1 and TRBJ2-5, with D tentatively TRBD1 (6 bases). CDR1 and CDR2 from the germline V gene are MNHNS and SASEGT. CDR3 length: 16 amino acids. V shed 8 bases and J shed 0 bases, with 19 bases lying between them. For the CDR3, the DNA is TGTGCCAGCGGGGGAGCGACAGGACTCTACCAAGAGACCCAGTACTTC. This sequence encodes CASGGATGLYQETQYF.

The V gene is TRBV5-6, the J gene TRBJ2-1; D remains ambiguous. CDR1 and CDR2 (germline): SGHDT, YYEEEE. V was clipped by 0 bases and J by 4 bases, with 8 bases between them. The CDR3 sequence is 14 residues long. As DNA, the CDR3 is TGTGCCAGCAGCTTGGGGCGGATGTACAATGAGCAGTTCTTC. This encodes CASSLGRMYNEQFF.

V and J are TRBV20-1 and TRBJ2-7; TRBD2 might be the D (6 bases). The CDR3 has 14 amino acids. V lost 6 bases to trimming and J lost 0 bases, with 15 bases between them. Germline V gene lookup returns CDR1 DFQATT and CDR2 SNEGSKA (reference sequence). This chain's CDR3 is CSAYRQDYSYEQYF. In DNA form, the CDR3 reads TGCAGTGCGTACAGGCAGGACTACTCCTACGAGCAGTACTTC.

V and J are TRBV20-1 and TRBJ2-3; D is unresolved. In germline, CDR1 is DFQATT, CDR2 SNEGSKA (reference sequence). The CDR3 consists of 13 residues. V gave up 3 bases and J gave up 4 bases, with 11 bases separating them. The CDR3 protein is CSASTSAADTQYF. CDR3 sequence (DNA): TGCAGTGCTAGTACAAGCGCGGCAGATACGCAGTATTTT.

The CDR3 reads CAWSVSGTSWEQYF. The CDR3 DNA reads TGTGCCTGGAGTGTTTCCGGGACTAGTTGGGAGCAGTACTTC. The chain is built from TRBV30 and TRBJ2-7; 8 bases agree with TRBD2. Germline CDR1 is GTSNPN and CDR2 is SVGIG (reference sequence). V lost 0 bases, J lost 7 bases, and 8 bases stayed unmatched. The CDR3 spans 14 residues.

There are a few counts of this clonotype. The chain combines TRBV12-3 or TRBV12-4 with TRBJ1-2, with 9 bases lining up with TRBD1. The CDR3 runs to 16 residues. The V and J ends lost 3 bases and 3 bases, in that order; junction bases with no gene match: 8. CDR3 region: CASSLDRGRFDYGYTF. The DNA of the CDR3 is TGTGCCAGCAGTTTGGACAGGGGCCGATTTGACTATGGCTACACCTTC.

This CDR3 reads CSVRGRGEQYF. CDR3 nucleotides: TGCAGCGTCCGGGGGAGGGGCGAGCAGTACTTC. The chain uses TRBV29-1 and TRBJ2-7, with 7 bases aligning to TRBD2. V shed 6 bases and J 6 bases; nucleotides not matched to a gene: 5. In germline, CDR1 is SQVTM, CDR2 ANQGSEA. The CDR3 extends over 11 amino acids.

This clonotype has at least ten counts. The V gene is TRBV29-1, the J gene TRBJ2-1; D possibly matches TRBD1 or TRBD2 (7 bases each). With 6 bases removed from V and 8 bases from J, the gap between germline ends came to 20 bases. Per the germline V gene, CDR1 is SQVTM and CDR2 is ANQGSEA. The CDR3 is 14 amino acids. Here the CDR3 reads CSVEWQGGDDEQFF. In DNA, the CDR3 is TGCAGCGTCGAATGGCAGGGGGGGGACGATGAGCAGTTCTTC.

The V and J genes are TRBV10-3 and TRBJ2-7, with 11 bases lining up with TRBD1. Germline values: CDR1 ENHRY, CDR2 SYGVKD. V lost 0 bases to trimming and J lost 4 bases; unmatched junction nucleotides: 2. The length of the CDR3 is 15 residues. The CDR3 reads CAISESDRGLYEQYF. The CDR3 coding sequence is TGTGCCATCAGTGAGTCGGACAGGGGGCTTTACGAGCAGTACTTC.